This T cell receptor beta chain stems from a study of cytomegalovirus exposure and HLA in healthy donors. The germline CDR1 and CDR2 sequences are GTSNPN and SVGIG (reference sequence). This CDR3 is built from 13 residues. J lost 7 bases, V lost 5 bases, and 4 bases had no gene match. 60 Vbeta and 13 Jbeta primers were used in PCR. Method: immunoSEQ multiplex PCR; TCRdb's copy keeps in-frame clones and lacks some. The sample lists roughly 130,000 clones; 60% to 80% were seen once. This TCR was sampled from a man between 18 and 35 years old in good health and CMV-seronegative. The source material was PBMCs. The chain carries TRBV30 and TRBJ2-2; 10 bases match TRBD1. The CDR3 sequence is CAWGTGAGGELFF. Written as DNA, the CDR3 is TGTGCCTGGGGGACAGGGGCTGGCGGGGAGCTGTTTTTT.